The 9 T cell receptor beta chains below were found in one sample sequenced in a study of CD8 T cells in ankylosing spondylitis. TCRdb redid the calling of the 5' RACE reads with MiXCR, one entry per CDR3 protein. The sample includes 130,000 to 150,000 distinct CDR3 sequences, 7% to 9% of them seen just once. The sequenced material came from synovial fluid, either unsorted or a sorted T cell fraction (not recorded which). The receptors stem from a male donor with ankylosing spondylitis.

This clonotype was seen only a few times. The chain joins TRBV19 to TRBJ2-3; a weak D match, TRBD2 (6 bases). The germline V and J ends were trimmed by 6 bases and 0 bases, with 7 bases remaining between them. The CDR3 covers 13 residues. Looked up from germline, CDR1 is LNHDA and CDR2 is SQIVND (reference sequence). CDR3 nucleotide sequence: TGTGCCAGTAGACTAGCAAGCACAGATACGCAGTATTTT. It specifies CASRLASTDTQYF.

This clonotype was observed at least ten times. V usage is TRBV25-1 and J usage is TRBJ2-7, with a weak D call TRBD1 (7 bases). Per the germline V gene, CDR1 is MGHDK and CDR2 is SYGVNS. The CDR3 is 15 residues long. Trimming left V 0 bases short and J 3 bases short, with 12 bases between. The CDR3 protein is CASSEYRQGGYEQYF. In nucleotides, the CDR3 is TGTGCCAGCAGTGAATACCGTCAGGGGGGCTACGAGCAGTACTTC.

This clonotype was detected only a few times. This chain's CDR3 is CSARDRVGHNEQFF. The CDR3 DNA sequence: TGCAGTGCTAGAGATCGTGTCGGCCACAATGAGCAGTTCTTC. The chain employs TRBV20-1 and TRBJ2-1; no firm D call. V dropped 0 bases and J dropped 5 bases, with 11 bases sitting between them. Per germline, CDR1 DFQATT and CDR2 SNEGSKA (reference sequence). This CDR3 has 14 amino acids.

This clonotype occurred many times. This chain links TRBV7-8 with TRBJ2-2; 9 bases match TRBD2. The CDR3 totals 17 residues. J lost 0 bases, V lost 5 bases, and 7 bases had no gene match. CDR1 is SGHVS and CDR2 is FQNEAQ in the germline V gene. DNA for the CDR3: TGTGCCAGCAGCAAGGGGGTAGCGGGAGCGAACACCGGGGAGCTGTTTTTT. It specifies CASSKGVAGANTGELFF. The full variable domain, completed using reference TRBV7-8 and TRBJ2-2, is GAGVSQSPRYKVAKRGQDVALRCDPISGHVSLFWYQQALGQGPEFLTYFQNEAQLDKSGLPSDRFFAERPEGSVSTLKIQRTQQEDSAVYLCASSKGVAGANTGELFFGEGSRLTVL.

This clonotype has at least ten counts. Written as DNA, the CDR3 is TGTGCCAGCAGCAAGGAGAACAGAGGCAGACCGGAGCAAGACCTTTACAATGAGCAGTTCTTC. Translation: CASSKENRGRPEQDLYNEQFF. V gene TRBV21-1 combines with J gene TRBJ2-1. TRBV21-1 is flagged as a pseudogene. The CDR3 sequence is 21 residues long.

At least ten counts were recorded for this clonotype. The J gene is TRBJ1-5, the V gene TRBV5-5; D gene uncertain. From germline, CDR1 is SGHKS and CDR2 YYEKEE (reference sequence). This CDR3 contains 16 residues. Between the trimmed V and J ends, which lost 4 bases and 1 base, there was a span of 15 bases. The DNA for the CDR3 is TGTGCCAGCAGCCTAAGCCAGTTGGTGAGCAATCAGCCCCAGCATTTT. Protein sequence: CASSLSQLVSNQPQHF.

This clonotype was found a few times. The J gene is TRBJ2-2, the V gene TRBV20-1; D is uncertain. Trimming left V 0 bases short and J 2 bases short, with 7 bases between. Germline V gene sequence: CDR1 DFQATT, CDR2 SNEGSKA (reference sequence). The CDR3 is 14 residues long. The CDR3 protein is CSARDIDNTGELFF. Written as DNA, the CDR3 is TGCAGTGCTAGAGATATTGACAACACCGGGGAGCTGTTTTTT.

There are many counts of this clonotype. The chain joins TRBV7-2 to TRBJ2-5; 12 bases align to TRBD2. CDR3 length: 18 amino acids. V shed 0 bases, J shed 2 bases, and the junction held 7 bases outside the gene matches. CDR1 is SGHTA, CDR2 FQGNSA, per germline. The CDR3 protein is CASSLAPGTSGLQETQYF. CDR3 nucleotide sequence: TGTGCCAGCAGCTTAGCGCCCGGGACTAGCGGGTTACAAGAGACCCAGTACTTC.

This clonotype has a handful of counts. This chain joins TRBV20-1 and TRBJ1-1; D is uncertain. V was cut by 5 bases and J by 0 bases, with 13 bases left in between. CDR1 and CDR2 (germline): DFQATT, SNEGSKA (reference sequence). The CDR3 length is 14 residues. CDR3 bases: TGCAGTGCTCCCGACGGGGTTATGAACACTGAAGCTTTCTTT. Translation gives CSAPDGVMNTEAFF.